The 20 T cell receptor beta chains presented below share a single source sample, sequenced in a study of cytomegalovirus exposure and HLA in healthy donors. With 60 Vbeta and 13 Jbeta primers, the PCR was carried out. Some clones are missing from TCRdb's copy, which holds only in-frame ones; the method was immunoSEQ multiplex PCR. Seen here are under 130,000 clones, around 79% observed once, and the top ten hold over 4%. The sample consisted of PBMCs. These receptors came from a man over 45 in good health and CMV-seropositive.

The rearrangement links TRBV4-3 to TRBJ2-7; 10 bases are shared with TRBD2. This CDR3 has 16 amino acids. With V trimmed by 0 bases and J by 5 bases, 7 bases remained unmatched. Germline assignment: CDR1 LGHNA and CDR2 YSLEER. The CDR3 reads CASSQDWASGSHEQYF. The CDR3 DNA sequence: TGCGCCAGCAGCCAAGATTGGGCTAGCGGGAGTCACGAGCAGTACTTC.

The chain carries TRBV28 and TRBJ1-4; weak D call: TRBD1 (6 bases). The CDR3 is 14 residues long. Germline V gives CDR1 MDHEN, CDR2 SYDVKM. V was pared by 7 bases and J by 6 bases, with 15 bases between. The chain's CDR3 is CASNLRAGDEKLFF. CDR3 bases: TGTGCCAGCAACTTGCGGGCAGGGGATGAAAAACTGTTTTTT.

V gene TRBV5-4 combines with J gene TRBJ2-1; 13 nucleotides align to TRBD2. The ends lost 4 bases at V and 1 base at J; junction bases unmatched: 2. Germline V gene data show CDR1 as SGHNT and CDR2 as YYREEE (reference sequence). The CDR3 sequence is 16 residues long. CDR3: CASSPGLAGSYNEQFF. The DNA of the CDR3 is TGTGCCAGCAGCCCGGGACTAGCGGGATCCTACAATGAGCAGTTCTTC.

This rearrangement joins TRBV5-1 to TRBJ1-2; TRBD1 matches at 7 bases. The V and J ends lost 4 bases and 4 bases, in that order; junction bases with no gene match: 7. The CDR3 runs 14 residues. In germline, CDR1 is SGHRS, CDR2 YFSETQ. CDR3 sequence (DNA): TGCGCCAGCAGCGTCGGGACAGTGGGCTATGGCTACACCTTC. Its protein is CASSVGTVGYGYTF.

This CDR3 reads CASSQDLTGGTRYGYTF. CDR3 DNA sequence: TGCGCCAGCAGCCAAGATCTGACAGGGGGAACCCGCTATGGCTACACCTTC. The chain carries TRBV4-1 and TRBJ1-2, with 9 bases matching TRBD1. From germline, CDR1 is MGHRA and CDR2 YSYEKL. The CDR3 totals 17 residues. V lost 0 bases to trimming and J lost 4 bases; unmatched junction nucleotides: 9.

The chain is built from TRBV7-3 and TRBJ1-2; D call uncertain. CDR3 size: 14 residues. Trimming pared 4 bases from V and 8 bases from J, leaving 17 bases between. Germline CDR1 is SGHTA and CDR2 is FQGTGA. DNA of the CDR3: TGTGCCAGCAGCTCACTCGGGTCGTTCGAGGGCTACACCTTC. Its protein is CASSSLGSFEGYTF. The full variable domain, its missing parts supplied by reference TRBV7-3 and TRBJ1-2, is GAGVSQTPSNKVTEKGKYVELRCDPISGHTALYWYRQSLGQGPEFLIYFQGTGAADDSGLPNDRFFAVRPEGSVSTLKIQRTERGDSAVYLCASSSLGSFEGYTFGSGTRLTVV.

V gene TRBV6-1 combines with J gene TRBJ2-1; the D gene is possibly TRBD1 (5 bases). The germline CDR1 and CDR2 sequences are MNHNS and SASEGT. The CDR3 is 12 amino acids. Trimming left V 6 bases short and J 8 bases short, with 11 bases between. The CDR3, as DNA: TGTGCCAGCAGCTCCAGGGTGGATGAGCAGTTCTTC. Protein product: CASSSRVDEQFF.

The chain joins TRBV2 to TRBJ2-3; D is unresolved. Germline V lookup: CDR1 SNHLY, CDR2 FYNNEI. This CDR3 is built from 11 residues. V lost 6 bases and J 6 bases, leaving 7 bases between the germline ends. This CDR3 reads CASRGSDTQYF. The CDR3 DNA reads as TGTGCCAGCAGGGGTAGCGATACGCAGTATTTT.

V is TRBV2 and J is TRBJ1-5; 7 bases map to TRBD1. Trimming removed 6 bases from V and 0 bases from J; junction bases left unmatched: 5. From germline, CDR1 is SNHLY and CDR2 FYNNEI. This CDR3 contains 15 residues. The CDR3 loop is CASSGTAYSNQPQHF. DNA for the CDR3: TGTGCCAGCAGCGGGACAGCCTATAGCAATCAGCCCCAGCATTTT.

To note about this clone: This sample includes further DNA sequences coding for the same CDR3. V and J are TRBV11-1 and TRBJ2-7; D possibly corresponds to TRBD2 (5 bases). The CDR3 is made up of 15 amino acids. V lost 7 bases and J 5 bases, leaving 21 bases between the germline ends. Germline V gene sequence: CDR1 SGHAT, CDR2 FQDESV (reference sequence). CDR3 in amino acids: CASTLQGLGSHEQYF. The CDR3 nucleotides read TGTGCCAGCACCCTGCAAGGGCTGGGGAGCCACGAGCAGTACTTC.

This rearrangement joins TRBV11-3 to TRBJ2-1, with unresolved D. Between the trimmed V and J ends, which lost 1 base and 0 bases, there was a span of 7 bases. The CDR3 sequence is 15 residues long. CDR1 and CDR2 from the germline V gene are SGHNT and YENEEA. CDR3 region: CASSLGRSSYNEQFF. In nucleotides, the CDR3 is TGTGCCAGCAGCTTAGGAAGGAGCTCCTACAATGAGCAGTTCTTC.

V and J are TRBV10-1 and TRBJ2-5; 8 positions match TRBD2. Germline-derived CDR1 and CDR2 are WNHNN and SYGVQD (reference sequence). V shed 4 bases, J shed 11 bases, and the junction held 18 bases outside the gene matches. The CDR3 has 16 amino acids. The CDR3 DNA sequence: TGCGCCAGCAGTGCTTACGGGGGGACTAGACTTAGGGAGCAGTACTTC. Residues: CASSAYGGTRLREQYF.

This chain connects TRBV25-1 to TRBJ2-3, with TRBD2 matching over 8 bases. The CDR3 loop spans 14 amino acids. Losses at the gene ends were 6 bases for V and 1 base for J; bases not matched to a gene: 3. Germline loops: CDR1 MGHDK, CDR2 SYGVNS. This CDR3 reads CASRKAGGTDTQYF. The CDR3 DNA is TGTGCCAGCAGGAAAGCGGGAGGCACAGATACGCAGTATTTT.

The rearrangement links TRBV28 to TRBJ2-1; 7 bases map to TRBD2. V lost 8 bases and J lost 2; bases outside the gene matches: 9. This CDR3 has 15 residues. Looked up from germline, CDR1 is MDHEN and CDR2 is SYDVKM. The CDR3 protein is CASSRTRPPYNEQFF. CDR3 bases: TGTGCCAGCTCTAGGACTAGGCCCCCCTACAATGAGCAGTTCTTC. Variable domain in full (rest from reference TRBV28 and TRBJ2-1): DVKVTQSSRYLVKRTGEKVFLECVQDMDHENMFWYRQDPGLGLRLIYFSYDVKMKEKGDIPEGYSVSREKKERFSLILESASTNQTSMYLCASSRTRPPYNEQFFGPGTRLTVL.

The rearrangement links TRBV5-6 to TRBJ1-6, with 10 bases identical to TRBD1. Germline V CDR1 and CDR2: SGHDT, YYEEEE. V lost 4 bases to trimming and J lost 9 bases; unmatched junction nucleotides: 7. This CDR3 region has 15 residues. The CDR3 loop is CASSGRQGAGSPLHF. CDR3 DNA: TGTGCCAGCAGCGGACGACAGGGGGCGGGTTCACCCCTCCACTTT. The variable domain in full, with the rest retrieved from reference TRBV5-6 and TRBJ1-6, is DAGVTQSPTHLIKTRGQQVTLRCSPKSGHDTVSWYQQALGQGPQFIFQYYEEEERQRGNFPDRFSGHQFPNYSSELNVNALLLGDSALYLCASSGRQGAGSPLHFGNGTRLTVT.

The chain recombines TRBV6-5 with TRBJ1-2; 9 positions agree with TRBD1. Unmatched junction bases numbered 6, after V lost 4 bases and J lost 9 bases. CDR3 size: 13 residues. Germline-derived CDR1 and CDR2 are MNHEY and SVGAGI. The CDR3 nucleotides are TGTGCCAGCAGTTTCCCCGGGACAGGGAGCTACACCTTC. This encodes CASSFPGTGSYTF.

This clone turned up a few times. This chain joins TRBV7-9 and TRBJ2-2; 8 bases line up with TRBD2. The germline V gene has CDR1 SEHNR and CDR2 FQNEAQ (reference sequence). The ends lost 1 base at V and 6 bases at J; junction bases unmatched: 4. This CDR3 has 15 amino acids. CDR3: CASSLGTSFAGELFF. The DNA of the CDR3 is TGTGCCAGCAGCTTAGGGACTAGCTTCGCCGGGGAGCTGTTTTTT.

V gene TRBV6-4 combines with J gene TRBJ2-7; 8 bases map to TRBD1. Germline V gene data show CDR1 as MRHNA and CDR2 as SNTAGT. There are 15 residues in the CDR3. V was clipped by 4 bases and J by 6 bases; unmatched bases: 11. The CDR3 sequence is CASSVEAGGLLEQYF. In DNA form, the CDR3 reads TGTGCCAGCAGTGTTGAGGCAGGGGGCCTCCTCGAGCAGTACTTC.

This rearrangement joins TRBV28 to TRBJ2-1, with 8 bases matching TRBD2. CDR1 and CDR2 from the germline V gene are MDHEN and SYDVKM. The V and J ends lost 7 bases and 5 bases, in that order; junction bases with no gene match: 7. The CDR3 extends over 14 amino acids. Here the CDR3 reads CASTLSGVNNEQFF. The CDR3 DNA follows: TGTGCCAGCACTCTTAGCGGGGTTAACAATGAGCAGTTCTTC.

The CDR3 DNA sequence: TGTGCCAGCAGCAAAGGCACGACAGGGCTGAAGACCCAGTACTTC. Its translation is CASSKGTTGLKTQYF. The chain recombines TRBV21-1 with TRBJ2-5; the listed D gene, TRBD1, was not tested against the DNA. TRBV21-1 is termed a pseudogene. This CDR3 contains 15 residues.